This record covers a single T cell receptor beta chain. What it binds is not known. This sample was taken from a study of cytomegalovirus exposure and HLA in healthy donors. Broader study findings: The sole available immune exposure information was CMV serostatus. As confirmed in vitro, three CMV-associated chains were specific for CMV antigens.

Primers: 60 Vbeta forward and 13 Jbeta reverse. Using immunoSEQ multiplex PCR, the repertoire was profiled, and TCRdb retains in-frame clones only, with some absent. In the table there are 150,000 to 200,000 clones, about 75% of which are singletons. After removal of 0 bases from V and 5 bases from J, the junction contained 6 bases not matched to a gene. There are 15 residues in the CDR3. The germline gives CDR1 SGHRS, CDR2 YFSETQ. The clonotype was recovered from a female donor in good health and CMV-seronegative. Source material: PBMCs. The chain combines TRBV5-1 with TRBJ1-1; 8 bases fit TRBD1. The CDR3 loop reads CASSLAAGGSTEAFF. DNA for the CDR3: TGCGCCAGCAGCTTGGCCGCAGGGGGCAGTACTGAAGCTTTCTTT.